This TCR beta chain was found in a study of radiation and T cells in renal cell carcinoma. The method was immunoSEQ multiplex PCR; TCRdb's version includes in-frame clones alone and lacks a portion of them. The sample contains about 86,000 clones, around four fifths of which appear only once. Time point here: blood 4 weeks post-SBRT, at nephrectomy. Indicated treatment: 15 Gy SBRT to primary tumor, nephrectomy 4 weeks later. Nephrectomy followed 15 Gy stereotactic body radiation by 4 weeks. The patient's renal cell carcinoma had clear cell pathology. V was cut by 7 bases and J by 1 base, with 7 bases left in between. The CDR3 covers 12 residues. Per germline, CDR1 ENHRY and CDR2 SYGVKD.

The chain carries TRBV10-3 and TRBJ1-1; D remains unclear. The TCR comes from a man in his fifties with renal cell carcinoma. The source was blood, collected from a patient whose treatment included radiotherapy and nephrectomy. The CDR3, as DNA: TGTGCCATCAACCAGCGGAACACTGAAGCTTTCTTT. Residues: CAINQRNTEAFF.